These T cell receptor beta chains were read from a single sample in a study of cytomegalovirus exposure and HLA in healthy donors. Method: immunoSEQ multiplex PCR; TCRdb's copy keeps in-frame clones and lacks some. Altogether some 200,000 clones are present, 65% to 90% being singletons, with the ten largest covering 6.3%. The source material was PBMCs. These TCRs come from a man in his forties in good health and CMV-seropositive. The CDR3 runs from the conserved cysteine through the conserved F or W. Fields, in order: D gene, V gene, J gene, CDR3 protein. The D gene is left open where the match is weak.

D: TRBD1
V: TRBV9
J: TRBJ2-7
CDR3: CASSAGGTGTYEQYF

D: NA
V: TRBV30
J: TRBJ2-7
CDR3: CAWKAGYEQYF

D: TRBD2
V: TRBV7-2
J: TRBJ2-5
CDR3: CASSKGLAGGQETQYF

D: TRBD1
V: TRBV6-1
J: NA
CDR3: CASSEGQGNEQYF

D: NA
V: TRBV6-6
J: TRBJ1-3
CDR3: CASRTFRDSTGNTIYF

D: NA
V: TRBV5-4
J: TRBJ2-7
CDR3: CASSLRQDPPLYF

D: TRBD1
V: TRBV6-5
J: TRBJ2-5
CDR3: CASSWTGAIQETQYF

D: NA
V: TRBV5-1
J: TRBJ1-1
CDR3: CASSFRRNTEAFF

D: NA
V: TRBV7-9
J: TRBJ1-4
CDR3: CASSLEGANEKLFF

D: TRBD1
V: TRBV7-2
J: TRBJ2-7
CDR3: CASSLVVDRVTAYEQCF

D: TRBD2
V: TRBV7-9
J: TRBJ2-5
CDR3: CASSLSASGGARETQYF

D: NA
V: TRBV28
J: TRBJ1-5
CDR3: CASSFEVSNQPQHF

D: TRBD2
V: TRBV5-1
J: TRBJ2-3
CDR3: CASSSTSGGLTDTQYF

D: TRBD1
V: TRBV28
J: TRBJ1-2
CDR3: CASSLGGQLYGYTF

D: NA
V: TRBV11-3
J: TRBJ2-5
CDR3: CASRFMGGNEETQYF

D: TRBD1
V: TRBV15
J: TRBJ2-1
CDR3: CATSRDPWDSSIF

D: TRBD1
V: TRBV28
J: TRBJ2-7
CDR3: CASRTGQGFVAYEQYF

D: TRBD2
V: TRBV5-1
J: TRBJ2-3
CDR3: CASSLAGLAGTDTQYF

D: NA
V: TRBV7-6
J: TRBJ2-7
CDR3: CASSLGSGEQYF

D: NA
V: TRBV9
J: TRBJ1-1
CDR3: CASSPFMNTEAFF

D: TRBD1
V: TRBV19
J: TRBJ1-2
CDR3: CASTRDRVGGYTF

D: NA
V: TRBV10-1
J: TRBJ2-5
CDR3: CASSRTSQSQETQYF

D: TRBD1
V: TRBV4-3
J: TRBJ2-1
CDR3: CASSQEHSGGDEQFF

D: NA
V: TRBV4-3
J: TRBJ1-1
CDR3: CASSQDHQAMNTEAFF

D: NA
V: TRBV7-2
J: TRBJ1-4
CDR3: CASTFLSGGPLFF

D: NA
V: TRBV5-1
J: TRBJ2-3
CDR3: CASRPGGITDTQYF

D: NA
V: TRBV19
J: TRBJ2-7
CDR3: CASSEETWYEQYF

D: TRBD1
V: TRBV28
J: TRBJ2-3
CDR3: CASSLGPGTGGTDTQYF

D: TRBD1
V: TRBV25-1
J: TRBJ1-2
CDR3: CASSAPGGGTGVGYTF

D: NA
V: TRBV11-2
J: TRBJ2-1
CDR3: CASSLGPDRTNEQFF

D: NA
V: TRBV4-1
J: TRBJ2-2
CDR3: CASSQLANTGELFF

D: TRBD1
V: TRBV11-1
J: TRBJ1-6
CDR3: CASRLQGTNSPLHF

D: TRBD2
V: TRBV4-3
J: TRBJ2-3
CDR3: CASSQDTSGASTDTQYF

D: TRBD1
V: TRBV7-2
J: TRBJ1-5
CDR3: CASSIKGGLPVEPQHF

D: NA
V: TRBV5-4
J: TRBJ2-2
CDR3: CASSTEGVSTGELFF

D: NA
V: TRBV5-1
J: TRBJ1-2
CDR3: CASSLEGYSNYGYTF

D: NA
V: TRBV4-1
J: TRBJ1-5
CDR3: CASSQDTGGGSQHF

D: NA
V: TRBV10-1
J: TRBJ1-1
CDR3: CASSESGRNTEAFF

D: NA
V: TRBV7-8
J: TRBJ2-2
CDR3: CASSFAGAGYTGELFF

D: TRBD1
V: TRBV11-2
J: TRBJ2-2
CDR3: CASSRTGGNTGELFF

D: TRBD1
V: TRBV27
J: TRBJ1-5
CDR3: CASRRQGFNQPQHF

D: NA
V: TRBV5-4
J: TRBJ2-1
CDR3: CASSFQGGNEQFF

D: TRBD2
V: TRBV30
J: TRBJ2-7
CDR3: CAWTPGGTSYEQYF

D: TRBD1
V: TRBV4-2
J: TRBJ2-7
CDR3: CASSQGTGIYEQYF

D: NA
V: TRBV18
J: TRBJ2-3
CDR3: CASSLRQGGILSTDTQYF

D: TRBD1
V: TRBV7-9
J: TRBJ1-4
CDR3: CAVEGQLSEKLFF

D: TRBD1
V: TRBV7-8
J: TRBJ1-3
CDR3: CASSLRDRVRSGNTIYF

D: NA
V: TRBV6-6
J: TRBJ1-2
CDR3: CAGMGEAEGYTF

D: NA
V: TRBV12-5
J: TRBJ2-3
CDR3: CASSSVDTQYF

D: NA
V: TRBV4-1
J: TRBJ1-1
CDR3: CASSQDVQNTEAFF

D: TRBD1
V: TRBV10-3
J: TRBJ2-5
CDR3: CAIRPTGGQETQYF

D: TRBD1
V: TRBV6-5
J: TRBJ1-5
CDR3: CASSKTGASNQPQHF

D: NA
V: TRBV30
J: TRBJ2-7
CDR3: CARGGVTYEQYF

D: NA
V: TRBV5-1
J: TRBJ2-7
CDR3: CASSFRGASEQYF

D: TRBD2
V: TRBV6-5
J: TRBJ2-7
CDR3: CASSSSGGRTLEQYF

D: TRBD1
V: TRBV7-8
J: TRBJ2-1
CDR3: CASSSTGGINEQFF

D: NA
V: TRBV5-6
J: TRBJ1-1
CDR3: CASSFTNTEAFF

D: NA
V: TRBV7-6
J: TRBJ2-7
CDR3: CASSLGGQSSYEQYF

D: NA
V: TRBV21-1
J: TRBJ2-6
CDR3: CASSKTAREGANVLTF

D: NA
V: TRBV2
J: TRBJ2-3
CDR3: CATRRGGTTDTQYF